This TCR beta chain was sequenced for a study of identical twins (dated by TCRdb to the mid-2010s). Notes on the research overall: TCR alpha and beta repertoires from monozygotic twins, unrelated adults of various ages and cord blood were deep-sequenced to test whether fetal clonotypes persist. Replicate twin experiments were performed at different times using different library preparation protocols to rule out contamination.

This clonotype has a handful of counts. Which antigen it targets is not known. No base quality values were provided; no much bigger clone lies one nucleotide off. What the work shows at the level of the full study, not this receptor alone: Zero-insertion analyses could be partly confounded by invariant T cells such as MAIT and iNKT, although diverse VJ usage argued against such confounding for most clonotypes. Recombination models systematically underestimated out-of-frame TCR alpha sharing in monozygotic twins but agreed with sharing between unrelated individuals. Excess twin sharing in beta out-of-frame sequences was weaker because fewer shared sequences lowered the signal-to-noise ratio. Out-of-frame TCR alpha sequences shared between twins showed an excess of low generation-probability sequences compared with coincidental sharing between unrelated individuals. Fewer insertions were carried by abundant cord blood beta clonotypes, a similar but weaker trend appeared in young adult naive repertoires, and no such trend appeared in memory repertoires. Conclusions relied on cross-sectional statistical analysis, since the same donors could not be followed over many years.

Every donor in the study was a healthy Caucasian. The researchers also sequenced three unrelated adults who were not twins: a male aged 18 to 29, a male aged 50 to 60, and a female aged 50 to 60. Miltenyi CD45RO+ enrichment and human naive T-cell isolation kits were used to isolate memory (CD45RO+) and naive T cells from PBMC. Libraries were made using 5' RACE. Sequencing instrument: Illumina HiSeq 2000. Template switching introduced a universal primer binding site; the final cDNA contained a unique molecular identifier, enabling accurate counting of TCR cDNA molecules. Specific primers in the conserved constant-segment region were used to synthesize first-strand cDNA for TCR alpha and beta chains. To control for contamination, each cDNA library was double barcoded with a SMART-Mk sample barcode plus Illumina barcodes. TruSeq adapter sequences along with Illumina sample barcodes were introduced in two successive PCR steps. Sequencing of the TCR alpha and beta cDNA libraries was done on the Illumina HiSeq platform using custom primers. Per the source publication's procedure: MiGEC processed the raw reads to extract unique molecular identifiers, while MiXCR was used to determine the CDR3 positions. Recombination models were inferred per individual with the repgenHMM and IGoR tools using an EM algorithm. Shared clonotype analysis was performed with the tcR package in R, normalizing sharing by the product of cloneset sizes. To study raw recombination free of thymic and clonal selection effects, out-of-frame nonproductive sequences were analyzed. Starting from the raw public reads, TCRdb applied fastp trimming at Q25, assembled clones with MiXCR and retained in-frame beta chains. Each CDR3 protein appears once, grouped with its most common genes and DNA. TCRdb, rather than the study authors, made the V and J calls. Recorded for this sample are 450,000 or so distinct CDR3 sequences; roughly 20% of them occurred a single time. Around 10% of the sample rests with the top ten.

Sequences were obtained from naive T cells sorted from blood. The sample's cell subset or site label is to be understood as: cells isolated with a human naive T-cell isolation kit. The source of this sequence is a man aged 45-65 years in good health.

The CDR3 sequence is CASSPWTGDTEAFF. The bases read TGTGCCAGCAGCCCATGGACAGGTGATACTGAAGCTTTCTTT. The chain uses TRBV18 and TRBJ1-1; TRBD1 agrees with 7 junctional bases. From V the trimming removes 8 bases and from J it removes 5 bases, while the gene matches leave 11 bases of the junction unaccounted for. In the germline V gene, CDR1 corresponds to KGHSH and CDR2 to LQKENI. Reading from cysteine to phenylalanine, the CDR3 counts 14 amino acids. The CDR3 DNA has 42 bases and is translated from base 1. Supplemented by the reference TRBV18 and TRBJ1-1 proteins around the CDR3, the complete variable domain is NAGVMQNPRHLVRRRGQEARLRCSPMKGHSHVYWYRQLPEEGLKFMVYLQKENIIDESGMPKERFSAEFPKEGPSILRIQQVVRGDSAAYFCASSPWTGDTEAFFGQGTRLTVV.